This TCR beta chain is from a study of metastatic and nonmetastatic thyroid tumors. Across the whole study: Blood and tumor or nodule tissue repertoires from malignant and benign thyroid patients were compared.

Prior to thyroid surgery, none of the patients had received any treatment. As originally analysed: Using the CDR3 differences seen across clinicopathological groups, the authors built a distant-metastasis classifier for papillary thyroid cancer, which was meant to discriminate distant-metastatic patients. TCRdb redid the clone calls on the PCR reads using MiXCR. These V and J calls derive from TCRdb rather than the authors' analysis. The sample lists 91,000 or so clones; over 9.5% were seen once. This clone appeared many times. What it binds is unknown. Study results and limitations: TCR beta diversity was reportedly significantly higher in malignant thyroid tumors than benign nodules, in blood and tumor.

V was clipped by 4 bases and J by 5 bases, with 15 bases between them. The V gene's germline CDR1 is SGHTA and CDR2 FQGTGA. The CDR3 runs to 15 residues. This clonotype was obtained from a female donor with papillary thyroid cancer or a benign thyroid nodule (not recorded which). Some clones in this sample may be carry-over from other donors' samples. This sequence joins TRBV7-3 and TRBJ2-1, with D perhaps TRBD1 or TRBD2 (5 bases each). Source material: blood. In DNA form, the CDR3 reads TGTGCCAGCAGCTGGGTCGGGGACCTCAACAATGAGCAGTTCTTC. Its protein is CASSWVGDLNNEQFF.